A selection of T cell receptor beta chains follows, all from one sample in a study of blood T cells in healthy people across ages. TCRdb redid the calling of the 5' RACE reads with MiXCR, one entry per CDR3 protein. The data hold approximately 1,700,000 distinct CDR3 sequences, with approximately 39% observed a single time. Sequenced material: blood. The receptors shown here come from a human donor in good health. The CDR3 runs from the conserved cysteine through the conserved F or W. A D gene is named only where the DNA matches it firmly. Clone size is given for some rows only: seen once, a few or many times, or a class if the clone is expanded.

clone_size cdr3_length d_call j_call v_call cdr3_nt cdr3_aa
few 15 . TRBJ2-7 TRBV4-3 TGCGCCAGCAGCCAAGATCTGAGCAGCATCGACGAGCAGTACTTC CASSQDLSSIDEQYF
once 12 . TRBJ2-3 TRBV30 TGTGCCTGGAGGCAGGGCCTAGATACGCAGTATTTT CAWRQGLDTQYF
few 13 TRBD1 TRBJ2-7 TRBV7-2 TGTGCCAGCAGCTCAATACAGGGGAACGAGCAGTACTTC CASSSIQGNEQYF
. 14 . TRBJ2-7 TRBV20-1 TGCAGTGCTAGGAACAGGAGACTTACCTACGAGCAGTACTTC CSARNRRLTYEQYF
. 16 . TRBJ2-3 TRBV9 TGTGCCAGCAGCGTAGCAGGCAGGGCGAACACAGATACGCAGTATTTT CASSVAGRANTDTQYF
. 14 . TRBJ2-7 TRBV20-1 TGCAGTGCTAGTAACGGGGACGGTTACAATGAGCAGTACTTC CSASNGDGYNEQYF
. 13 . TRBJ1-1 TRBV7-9 TGTGCCAGCAGCTCTTTCATACAGCTTGAAGCTTTCTTT CASSSFIQLEAFF
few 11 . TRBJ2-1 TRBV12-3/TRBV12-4 TGTGCCAGCAGTAGCTATGTTGAGCAGTTCTTC CASSSYVEQFF
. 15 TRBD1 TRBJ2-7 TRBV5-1 TGCGCCAGCAGCTTGGCCAGACAGGGGGTTCGCGAGCAGTACTTC CASSLARQGVREQYF
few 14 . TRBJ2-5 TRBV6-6 TGTGCCAGCAGGCCAGCCCTATACCAAGAGACCCAGTACTTC CASRPALYQETQYF
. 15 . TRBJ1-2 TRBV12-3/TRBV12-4 TGTGCCAGCAGTTTGACAGGACGGGCTAACTATGGCTACACCTTC CASSLTGRANYGYTF
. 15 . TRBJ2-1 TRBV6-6 TGTGCCAGCACCAATTCCGCGGGATCCTACAATGAGCAGTTCTTC CASTNSAGSYNEQFF
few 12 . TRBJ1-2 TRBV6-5 TGTGCCAGCAGGCGACAGGCCTATGGCTACACCTTC CASRRQAYGYTF
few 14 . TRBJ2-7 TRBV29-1 TGCAGCGTTGAAGAACAGGACCGAGGCAACGAGCAGTACTTC CSVEEQDRGNEQYF
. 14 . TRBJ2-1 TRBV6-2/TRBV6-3 TGTGCCAGCAGTCCCGGACCTTCCTACAATGAGCAGTTCTTC CASSPGPSYNEQFF
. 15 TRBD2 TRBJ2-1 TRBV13 TGTGCCAGCAGCAGATCTAGCGGGGACATCAATGAGCAGTTCTTC CASSRSSGDINEQFF
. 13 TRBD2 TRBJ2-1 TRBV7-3 TGTGCCAGCAGCTTAGGACTAGCCGAGAGGCAGTTCTTC CASSLGLAERQFF
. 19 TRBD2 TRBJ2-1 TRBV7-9 TGTGCCAGCAGCTTAGCTAGCGGGGGGGCTCAAAGCTCCTACAATGAGCAGTTCTTC CASSLASGGAQSSYNEQFF
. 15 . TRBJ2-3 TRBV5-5 TGTGCCAGCAGAGACGGGACTGCGGAGACAGATACGCAGTATTTT CASRDGTAETDTQYF
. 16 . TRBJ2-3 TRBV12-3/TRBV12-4 TGTGCCAGCAGTACCAATAGCGGAGGGAGCACAGATACGCAGTATTTT CASSTNSGGSTDTQYF
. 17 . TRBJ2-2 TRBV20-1 TGCAGTGCTAGAGATTGGGCGCAGGAAACGAACACCGGGGAGCTGTTTTTT CSARDWAQETNTGELFF
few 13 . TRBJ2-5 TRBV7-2 TGTGCCAGCGGCTTAGCGCAGATACGGACCCAGTACTTC CASGLAQIRTQYF
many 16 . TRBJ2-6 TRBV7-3 TGTGCCAGCAGCTTATTCGGGGATCCTGGGGCCAACGTCCTGACTTTC CASSLFGDPGANVLTF
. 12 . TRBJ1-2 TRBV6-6 TGTGCCAGCAGTACTACAAGAGGGGGCTACACCTTC CASSTTRGGYTF
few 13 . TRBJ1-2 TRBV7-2 TGTGCCAGCAGCCCATCAGGGTGGAAAGGCTACACCTTC CASSPSGWKGYTF
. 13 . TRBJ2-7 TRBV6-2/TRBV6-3 TGTGCCAGCAGTTACCTATCCCCCTACGAGCAGTACTTC CASSYLSPYEQYF
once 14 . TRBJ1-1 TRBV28 TGTGCCAGCAGTACTCTCCCGTTGAACACTGAAGCTTTCTTT CASSTLPLNTEAFF
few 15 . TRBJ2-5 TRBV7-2 TGTGCCAGCAGCTCGAGGGGGGGTTTCCAAGAGACCCAGTACTTC CASSSRGGFQETQYF
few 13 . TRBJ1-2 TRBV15 TGTGCCACCAGAGCAGCCTTGAGGGGTGGCTACACCTTC CATRAALRGGYTF
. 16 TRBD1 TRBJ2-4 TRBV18 TGTGCCAGCTCACCTAGGGCGACAGGGGTTTCCCTCAAGCAGTACTTC CASSPRATGVSLKQYF
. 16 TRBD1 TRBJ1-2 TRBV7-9 TGTGCCAGCAGCTCAACAGGGGGCGTATCTAACTATGGCTACACCTTC CASSSTGGVSNYGYTF
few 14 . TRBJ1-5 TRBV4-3 TGCGCCAGCAGCCAAGAGTTCAGGAATCAGCCCCAGCATTTT CASSQEFRNQPQHF
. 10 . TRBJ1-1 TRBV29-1 TGCGGGGGGGCAAACACTGAAGCTTTCTTT CGGANTEAFF
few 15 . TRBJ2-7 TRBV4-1 TGCGCCAGCAGCCTCTTAAGCGGATCCACCTACGAGCAGTACTTC CASSLLSGSTYEQYF
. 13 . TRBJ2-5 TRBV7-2 TGTGCCAGCAGCTCGGACCTTCAAGAGACCCAGTACTTC CASSSDLQETQYF
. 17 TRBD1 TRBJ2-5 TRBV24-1 TGTGCCACCAGTGAAAGAACAGGGGGCCCTCTCCAAGAGACCCAGTACTTC CATSERTGGPLQETQYF
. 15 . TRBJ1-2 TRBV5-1 TGCGCCAGCAGCCCGCCCGGGGAAATAGGCTATGGCTACACCTTC CASSPPGEIGYGYTF
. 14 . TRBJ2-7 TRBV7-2 TGTGCCAGCAGCAGTACAGCGGAGGTGGGCGAGCAGTACTTC CASSSTAEVGEQYF
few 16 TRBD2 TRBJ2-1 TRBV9 TGTGCCAGCAGCGCCGGACTAGCGGGGGTCTACAATGAGCAGTTCTTC CASSAGLAGVYNEQFF
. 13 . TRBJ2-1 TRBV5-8 TGTGCCGGCAGCTTTTACCAATGGAATGAGCAGTTCTTC CAGSFYQWNEQFF
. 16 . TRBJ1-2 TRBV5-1 TGCGCCAGCAGCCGGCTGGTTGGGGAGCAGAACTATGGCTACACCTTC CASSRLVGEQNYGYTF
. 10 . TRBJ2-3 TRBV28 TGTGCCACCGAGGGAGATACGCAGTATTTT CATEGDTQYF
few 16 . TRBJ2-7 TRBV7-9 TGTGCCAGCAGCTTATCGCCGGGGGGCTGGTTTCACGAGCAGTACTTC CASSLSPGGWFHEQYF
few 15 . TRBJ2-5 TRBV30 TGTGCCTGGAGTGAAGCTGTGGGGGGTCAAGAGACCCAGTACTTC CAWSEAVGGQETQYF
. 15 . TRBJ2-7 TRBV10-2 TGCGCCAGCAGTGAAATAGAATCGGGGTCATACGAGCAGTACTTC CASSEIESGSYEQYF
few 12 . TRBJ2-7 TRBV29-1 TGCAGCGCCGCAGTCGATGCCTACGAGCAGTACTTC CSAAVDAYEQYF
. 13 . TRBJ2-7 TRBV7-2 TGTGCCAGCAGCTTAAATGTGAGATACGAGCAGTACTTC CASSLNVRYEQYF
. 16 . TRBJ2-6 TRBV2 TGTGCCAGCACGATTTTCGGCGGGCGCGGGGCCAACGTCCTGACTTTC CASTIFGGRGANVLTF
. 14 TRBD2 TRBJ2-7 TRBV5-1 TGCGCCAGCAGCTTGGGGGGGGGATCGGGCGAGCAGTACTTC CASSLGGGSGEQYF
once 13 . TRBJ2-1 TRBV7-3 TGTGCCAGCAGCTTGAGGCTTTACGATGAGCAGTTCTTC CASSLRLYDEQFF
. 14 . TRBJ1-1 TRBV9 TGTGCCAGCAGCGCTTCCATGGGCGGAACTGAAGCTTTCTTT CASSASMGGTEAFF
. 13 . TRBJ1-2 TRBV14 TGTGCCAGCAGCCGTCAGGAGAACTATGGCTACACCTTC CASSRQENYGYTF
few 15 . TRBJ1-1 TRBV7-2 TGTGCCAGCAGCTTGGGGGGCCGAAAGGACACTGAAGCTTTCTTT CASSLGGRKDTEAFF
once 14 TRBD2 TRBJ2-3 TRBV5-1 TGCGCCAGCAGCACGGGACTAGGTGGAGATACGCAGTATTTT CASSTGLGGDTQYF
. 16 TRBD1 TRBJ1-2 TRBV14 TGTGCCAGCAGTCCTCACGCTGGACAGGGGTTCTATGGCTACACCTTC CASSPHAGQGFYGYTF
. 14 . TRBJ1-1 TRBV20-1 TGCAGTGCCCCGAAGGAAGGCCTCCGGACTGAAGCTTTCTTT CSAPKEGLRTEAFF
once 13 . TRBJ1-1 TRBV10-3 TGTGCCACCTTCGGACAGCCGAACACTGAAGCTTTCTTT CATFGQPNTEAFF
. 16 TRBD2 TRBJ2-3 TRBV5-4 TGTGCCAGCAGCTCCCTAAAAGCGGGGGGCACAGATACGCAGTATTTT CASSSLKAGGTDTQYF
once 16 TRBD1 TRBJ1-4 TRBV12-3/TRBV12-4 TGTGCCAGCAGTGCCTCACAGGGGGCTCTTAATGAAAAACTGTTTTTT CASSASQGALNEKLFF